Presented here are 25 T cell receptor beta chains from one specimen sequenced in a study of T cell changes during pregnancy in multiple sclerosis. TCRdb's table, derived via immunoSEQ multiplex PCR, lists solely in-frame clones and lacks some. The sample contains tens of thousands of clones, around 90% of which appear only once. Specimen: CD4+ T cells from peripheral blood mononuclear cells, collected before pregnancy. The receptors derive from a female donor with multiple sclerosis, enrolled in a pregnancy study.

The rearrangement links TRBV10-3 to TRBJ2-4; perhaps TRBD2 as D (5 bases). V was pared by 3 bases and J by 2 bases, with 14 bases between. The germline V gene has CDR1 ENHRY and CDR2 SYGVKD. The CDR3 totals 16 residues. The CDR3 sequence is CAISDRLAESKNIQYF. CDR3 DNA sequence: TGTGCCATCAGTGACAGGCTAGCCGAGTCCAAAAACATTCAGTACTTC.

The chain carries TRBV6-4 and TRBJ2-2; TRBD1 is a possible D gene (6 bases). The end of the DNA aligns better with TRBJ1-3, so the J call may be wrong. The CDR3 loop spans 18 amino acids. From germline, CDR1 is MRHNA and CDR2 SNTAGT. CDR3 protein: CASSDSRPGESSGNTIYF. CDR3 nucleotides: TGTGCCAGCAGTGACTCCCGCCCAGGGGAGAGCTCTGGAAACACCATATATTTT.

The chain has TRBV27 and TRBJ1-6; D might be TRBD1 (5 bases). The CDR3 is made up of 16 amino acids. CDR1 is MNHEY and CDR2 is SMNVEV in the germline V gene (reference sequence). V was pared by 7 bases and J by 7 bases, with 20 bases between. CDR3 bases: TGTGCCAGCACTTCATTCGCGGGGGGTCGCAATTCACCCCTCCACTTT. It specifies CASTSFAGGRNSPLHF.

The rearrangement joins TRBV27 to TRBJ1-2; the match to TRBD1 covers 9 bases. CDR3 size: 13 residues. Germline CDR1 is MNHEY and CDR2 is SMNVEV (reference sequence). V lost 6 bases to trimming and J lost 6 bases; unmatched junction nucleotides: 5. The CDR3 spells CASSRGQGDGYTF. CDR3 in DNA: TGTGCCAGCAGCCGGGGACAGGGAGATGGCTACACCTTC.

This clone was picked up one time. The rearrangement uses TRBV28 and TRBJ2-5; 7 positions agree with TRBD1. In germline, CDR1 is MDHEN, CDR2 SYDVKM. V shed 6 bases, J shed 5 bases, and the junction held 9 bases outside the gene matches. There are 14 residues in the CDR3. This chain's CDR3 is CASRATGVGETQYF. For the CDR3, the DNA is TGTGCCAGCAGAGCTACAGGGGTGGGGGAGACCCAGTACTTC.

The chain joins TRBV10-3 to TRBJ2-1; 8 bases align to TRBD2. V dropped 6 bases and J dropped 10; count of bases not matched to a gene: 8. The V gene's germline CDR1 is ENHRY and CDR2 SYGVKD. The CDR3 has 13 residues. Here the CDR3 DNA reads TGTGCCATCAGGGCACGGGAGGGTGGCGAGCAGTTCTTC. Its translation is CAIRAREGGEQFF.

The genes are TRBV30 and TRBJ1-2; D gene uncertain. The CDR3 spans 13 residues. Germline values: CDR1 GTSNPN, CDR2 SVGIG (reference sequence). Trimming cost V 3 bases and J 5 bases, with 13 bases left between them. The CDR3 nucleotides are TGTGCCTGGAGCCCGGTCGTACTGTATGGCTACACCTTC. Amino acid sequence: CAWSPVVLYGYTF.

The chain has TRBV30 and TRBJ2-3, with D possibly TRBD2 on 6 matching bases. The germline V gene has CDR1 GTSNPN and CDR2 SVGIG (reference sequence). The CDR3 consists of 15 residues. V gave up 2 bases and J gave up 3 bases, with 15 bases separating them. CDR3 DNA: TGTGCCTGGAGTACCCGGGGAGGAAGGACAGATACGCAGTATTTT. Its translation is CAWSTRGGRTDTQYF.

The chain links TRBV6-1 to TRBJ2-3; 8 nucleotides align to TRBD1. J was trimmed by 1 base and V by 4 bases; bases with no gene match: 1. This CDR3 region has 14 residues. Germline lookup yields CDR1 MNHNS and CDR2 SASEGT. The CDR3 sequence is CASSVDRGTDTQYF. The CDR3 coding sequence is TGTGCCAGCAGTGTGGACAGGGGCACAGATACGCAGTATTTT.

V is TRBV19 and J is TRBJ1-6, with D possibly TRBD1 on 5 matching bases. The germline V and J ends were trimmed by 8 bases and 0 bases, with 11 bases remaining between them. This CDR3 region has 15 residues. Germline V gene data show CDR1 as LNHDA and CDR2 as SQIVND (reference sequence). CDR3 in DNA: TGTGCCAGTTCCCCGGGGGACTCCTATAATTCACCCCTCCACTTT. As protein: CASSPGDSYNSPLHF. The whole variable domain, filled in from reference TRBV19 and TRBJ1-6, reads DGGITQSPKYLFRKEGQNVTLSCEQNLNHDAMYWYRQDPGQGLRLIYYSQIVNDFQKGDIAEGYSVSREKKESFPLTVTSAQKNPTAFYLCASSPGDSYNSPLHFGNGTRLTVT.

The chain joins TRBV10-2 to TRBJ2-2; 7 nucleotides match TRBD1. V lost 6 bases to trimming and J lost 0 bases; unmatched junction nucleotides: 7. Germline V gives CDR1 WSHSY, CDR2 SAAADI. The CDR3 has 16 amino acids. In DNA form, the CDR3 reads TGCGCCAGCAGCATCGCAGGGGGTACGAACACCGGGGAGCTGTTTTTT. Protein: CASSIAGGTNTGELFF.

CDR3 coding DNA: TGTGCCAGCACGCGGGATCGGACAGGGGCGAACACCGGGGAGCTGTTTTTT. It specifies CASTRDRTGANTGELFF. V and J are TRBV7-8 and TRBJ2-2; 9 nucleotides match TRBD1. The CDR3 runs to 17 residues. Germline V gene sequence: CDR1 SGHVS, CDR2 FQNEAQ. V dropped 7 bases and J dropped 0; count of bases not matched to a gene: 9.

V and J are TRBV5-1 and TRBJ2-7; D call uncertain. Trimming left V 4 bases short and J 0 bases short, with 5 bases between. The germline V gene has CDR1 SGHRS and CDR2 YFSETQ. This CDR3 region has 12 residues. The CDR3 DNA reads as TGCGCCAGCAGCGAGAGCTCCTACGAGCAGTACTTC. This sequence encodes CASSESSYEQYF.

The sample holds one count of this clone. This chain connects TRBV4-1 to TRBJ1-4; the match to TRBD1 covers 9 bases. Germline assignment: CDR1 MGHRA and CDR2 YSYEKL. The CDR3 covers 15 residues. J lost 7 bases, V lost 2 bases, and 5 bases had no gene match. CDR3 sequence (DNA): TGCGCCAGCAGCCAACAACAGGGGGCTCGTGAAAAACTGTTTTTT. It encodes CASSQQQGAREKLFF.

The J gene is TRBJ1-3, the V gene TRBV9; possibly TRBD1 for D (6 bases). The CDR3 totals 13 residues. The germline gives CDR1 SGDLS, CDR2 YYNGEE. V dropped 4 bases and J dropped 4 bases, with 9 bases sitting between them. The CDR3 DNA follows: TGTGCCAGCAGCCTTACAGGGGGAAACACCATATATTTT. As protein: CASSLTGGNTIYF.

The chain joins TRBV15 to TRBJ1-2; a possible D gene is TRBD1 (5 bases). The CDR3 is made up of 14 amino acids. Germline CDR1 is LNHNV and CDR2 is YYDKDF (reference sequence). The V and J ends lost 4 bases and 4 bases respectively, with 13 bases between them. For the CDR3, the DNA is TGTGCCACCAGCATGGACACTGGCGCCTATGGCTACACCTTC. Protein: CATSMDTGAYGYTF.

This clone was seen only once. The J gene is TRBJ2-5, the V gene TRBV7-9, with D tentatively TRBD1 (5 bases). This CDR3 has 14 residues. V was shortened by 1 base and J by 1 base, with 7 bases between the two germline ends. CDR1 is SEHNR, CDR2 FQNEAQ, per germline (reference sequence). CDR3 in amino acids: CASSLVQGQETQYF. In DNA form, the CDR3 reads TGTGCCAGCAGCTTAGTTCAGGGCCAAGAGACCCAGTACTTC.

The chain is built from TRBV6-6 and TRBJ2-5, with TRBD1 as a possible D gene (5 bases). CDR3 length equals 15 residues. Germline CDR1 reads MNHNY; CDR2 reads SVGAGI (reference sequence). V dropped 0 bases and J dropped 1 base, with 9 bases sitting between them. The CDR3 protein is CASSYSGQSQETQYF. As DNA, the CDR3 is TGTGCCAGCAGTTACTCGGGGCAGTCCCAAGAGACCCAGTACTTC.

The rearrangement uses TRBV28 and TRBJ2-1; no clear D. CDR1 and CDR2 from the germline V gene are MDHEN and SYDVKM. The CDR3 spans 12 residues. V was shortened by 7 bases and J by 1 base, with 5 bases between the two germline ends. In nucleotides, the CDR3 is TGTGCCAGCACGTTTTCCTACAATGAGCAGTTCTTC. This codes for CASTFSYNEQFF.

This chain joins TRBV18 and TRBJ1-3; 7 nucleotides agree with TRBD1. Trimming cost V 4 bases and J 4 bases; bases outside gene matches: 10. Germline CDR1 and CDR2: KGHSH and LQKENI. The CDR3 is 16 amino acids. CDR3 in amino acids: CASSQQGYGSGNTIYF. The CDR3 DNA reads TGTGCCAGCTCACAACAGGGGTACGGGTCCGGAAACACCATATATTTT.

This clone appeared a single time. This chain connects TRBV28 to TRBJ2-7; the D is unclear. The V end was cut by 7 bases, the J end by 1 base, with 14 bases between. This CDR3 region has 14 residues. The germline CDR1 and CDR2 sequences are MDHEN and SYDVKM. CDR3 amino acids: CASNYHGRSYEQYF. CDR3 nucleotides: TGTGCCAGCAACTACCACGGTCGATCCTACGAGCAGTACTTC.

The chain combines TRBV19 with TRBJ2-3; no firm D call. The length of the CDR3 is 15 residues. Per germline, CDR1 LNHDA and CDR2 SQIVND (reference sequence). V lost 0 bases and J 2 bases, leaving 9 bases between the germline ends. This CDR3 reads CASSIDARSTDTQYF. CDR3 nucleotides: TGTGCCAGTAGTATAGATGCCAGATCCACAGATACGCAGTATTTT.

CDR3 DNA sequence: TGTGCCAGCAGCTTGCGGGCCCCGAACTATGGCTACACCTTC. It translates to CASSLRAPNYGYTF. The chain carries TRBV7-2 and TRBJ1-2; the D is unclear. Trimming took off 3 bases at V and 2 bases at J, with 10 bases between the two ends. The germline CDR1 and CDR2 sequences are SGHTA and FQGNSA. The CDR3 sequence is 14 residues long.

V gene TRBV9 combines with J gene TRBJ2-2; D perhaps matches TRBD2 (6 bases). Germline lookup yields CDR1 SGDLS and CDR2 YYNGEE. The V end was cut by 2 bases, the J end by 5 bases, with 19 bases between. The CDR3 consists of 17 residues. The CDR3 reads CASSVVPGSGLTGELFF. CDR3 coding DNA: TGTGCCAGCAGCGTGGTTCCAGGAAGCGGGCTAACCGGGGAGCTGTTTTTT.

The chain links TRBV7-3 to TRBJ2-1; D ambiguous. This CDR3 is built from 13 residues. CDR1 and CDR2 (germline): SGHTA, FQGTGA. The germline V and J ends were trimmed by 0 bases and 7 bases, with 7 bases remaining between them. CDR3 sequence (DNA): TGTGCCAGCAGCTTAACGGGCCTTAATGAGCAGTTCTTC. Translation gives CASSLTGLNEQFF.